Included here is one TCR beta chain sequence, with context. This specimen comes from a study of cytomegalovirus exposure and HLA in healthy donors. Looked up from germline, CDR1 is SGHDN and CDR2 is FVKESK. V was clipped by 5 bases and J by 3 bases; unmatched bases: 5. CDR3 size: 14 residues. The PCR was carried out with 60 Vbeta primers and 13 Jbeta primers. TCRdb's table, derived via immunoSEQ multiplex PCR, lists solely in-frame clones and lacks some. The sample has some 180,000 clones; over 65% are singletons. Sequenced material: PBMCs. This receptor was obtained from a man aged 35 to 55 in good health and CMV-seropositive. V gene TRBV14 combines with J gene TRBJ1-1; 8 positions agree with TRBD1. CDR3 coding DNA: TGTGCCAGCAGCTATCAGGGGGCGGACACTGAAGCTTTCTTT. It translates to CASSYQGADTEAFF.